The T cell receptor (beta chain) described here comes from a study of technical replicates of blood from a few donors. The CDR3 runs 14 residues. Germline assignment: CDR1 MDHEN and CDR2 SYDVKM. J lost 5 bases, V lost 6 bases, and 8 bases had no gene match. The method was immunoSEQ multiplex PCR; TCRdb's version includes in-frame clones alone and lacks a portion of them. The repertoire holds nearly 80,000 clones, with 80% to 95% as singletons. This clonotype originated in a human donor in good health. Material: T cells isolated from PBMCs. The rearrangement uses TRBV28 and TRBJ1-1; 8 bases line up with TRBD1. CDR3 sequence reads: CASSGIRGQTEAFF. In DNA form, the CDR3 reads TGTGCCAGCAGCGGCATCAGGGGGCAAACTGAAGCTTTCTTT.